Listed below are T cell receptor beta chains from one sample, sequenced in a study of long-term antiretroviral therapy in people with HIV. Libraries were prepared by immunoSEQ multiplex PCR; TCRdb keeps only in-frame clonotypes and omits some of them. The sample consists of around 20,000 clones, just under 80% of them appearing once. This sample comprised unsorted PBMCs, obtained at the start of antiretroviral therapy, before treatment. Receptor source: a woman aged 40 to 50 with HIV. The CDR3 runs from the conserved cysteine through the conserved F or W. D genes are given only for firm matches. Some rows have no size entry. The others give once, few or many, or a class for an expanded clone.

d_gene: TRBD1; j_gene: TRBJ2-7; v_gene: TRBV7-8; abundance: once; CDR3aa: CASSLGTGGSYEQYF; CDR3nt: TGTGCCAGCAGCTTGGGGACAGGTGGGAGTTACGAGCAGTACTTC
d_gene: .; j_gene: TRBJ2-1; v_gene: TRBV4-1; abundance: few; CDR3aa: CASSQGRGIRNEQFF; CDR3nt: TGCGCCAGCAGCCAAGGGAGGGGGATTAGGAATGAGCAGTTCTTC
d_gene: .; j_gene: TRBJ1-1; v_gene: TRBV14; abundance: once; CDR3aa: CASSHTGGGNNPATEAFF; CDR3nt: TGTGCCAGCAGCCACACGGGTGGCGGTAACAACCCAGCCACTGAAGCTTTCTTT
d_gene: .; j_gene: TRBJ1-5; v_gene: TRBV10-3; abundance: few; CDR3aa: CAISESSGGLNQPQHF; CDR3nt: TGTGCCATCAGTGAGAGTTCAGGCGGGCTCAATCAGCCCCAGCATTTT
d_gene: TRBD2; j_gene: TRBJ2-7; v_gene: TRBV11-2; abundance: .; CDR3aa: CASSLGSSGGGFEQYF; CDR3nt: TGTGCCAGCAGCTTGGGATCTAGCGGGGGGGGCTTCGAGCAGTACTTC
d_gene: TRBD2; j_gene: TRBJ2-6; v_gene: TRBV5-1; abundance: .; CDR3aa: CASGPVAGAGSGANVLTF; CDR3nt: TGCGCCAGCGGCCCCGTAGCGGGGGCCGGCTCTGGGGCCAACGTCCTGACTTTC
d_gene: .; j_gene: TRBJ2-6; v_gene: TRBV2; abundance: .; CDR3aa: CASSLAGSSGANVLTF; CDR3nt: TGTGCCAGCAGTCTCGCGGGGAGCTCTGGGGCCAACGTCCTGACTTTC
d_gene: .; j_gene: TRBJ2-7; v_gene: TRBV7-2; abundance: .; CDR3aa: CASSFVSLGEQYF; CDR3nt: TGTGCCAGCAGCTTCGTATCCCTTGGCGAGCAGTACTTC
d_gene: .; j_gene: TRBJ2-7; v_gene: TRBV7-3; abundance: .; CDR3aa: CASSPDASYEQYF; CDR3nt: TGTGCCAGCAGCCCTGACGCGTCCTACGAGCAGTACTTC
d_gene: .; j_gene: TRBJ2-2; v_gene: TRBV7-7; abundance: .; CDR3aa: CASSSPLGSGELFF; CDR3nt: TGTGCCAGCAGCTCGCCGCTAGGGTCCGGGGAGCTGTTTTTT
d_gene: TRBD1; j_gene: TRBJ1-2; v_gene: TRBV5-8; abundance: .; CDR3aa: CASSPGRQGAIGYTF; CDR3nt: TGTGCCAGCAGCCCCGGACGACAGGGGGCTATTGGCTACACCTTC
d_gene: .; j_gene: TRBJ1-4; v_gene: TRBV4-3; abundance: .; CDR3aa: CASSQDRANEKLFF; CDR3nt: TGCGCCAGCAGCCAAGACAGGGCGAATGAAAAACTGTTTTTT
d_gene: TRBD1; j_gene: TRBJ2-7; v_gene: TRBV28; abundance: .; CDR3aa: CASSLYRGYEQYF; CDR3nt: TGTGCCAGCAGTTTATACAGGGGCTACGAGCAGTACTTC
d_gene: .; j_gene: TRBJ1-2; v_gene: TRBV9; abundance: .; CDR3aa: CASSDPSTVGGYTF; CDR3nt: TGTGCCAGCAGCGACCCATCTACGGTGGGTGGCTACACCTTC
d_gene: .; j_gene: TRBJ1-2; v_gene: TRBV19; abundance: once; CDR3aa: CASSIDLGGGYTF; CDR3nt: TGTGCCAGTAGTATAGATTTAGGAGGCGGCTACACCTTC
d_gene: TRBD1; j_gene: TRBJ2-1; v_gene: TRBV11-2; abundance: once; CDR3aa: CASSAQGTGNNEQFF; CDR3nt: TGTGCCAGCAGCGCCCAGGGGACAGGGAACAATGAGCAGTTCTTC
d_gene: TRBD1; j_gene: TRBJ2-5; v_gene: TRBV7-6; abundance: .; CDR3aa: CASSDQREGTGVQETQYF; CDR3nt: TGTGCCAGCAGCGATCAGAGGGAGGGGACAGGGGTTCAAGAGACCCAGTACTTC
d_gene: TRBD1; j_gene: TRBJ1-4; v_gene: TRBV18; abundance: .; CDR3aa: CASSPNVVARTGTNEKLFF; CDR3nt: TGTGCCAGCTCACCCAATGTCGTCGCCCGGACAGGGACTAATGAAAAACTGTTTTTT
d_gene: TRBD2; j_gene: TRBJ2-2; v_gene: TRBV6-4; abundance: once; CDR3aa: CASSDSGDNTGELFF; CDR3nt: TGTGCCAGCAGTGACAGCGGGGACAACACCGGGGAGCTGTTTTTT
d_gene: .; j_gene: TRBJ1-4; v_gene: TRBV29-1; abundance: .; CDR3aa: CSAGRGADEKLFF; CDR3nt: TGCAGCGCGGGCCGGGGGGCAGATGAAAAACTGTTTTTT
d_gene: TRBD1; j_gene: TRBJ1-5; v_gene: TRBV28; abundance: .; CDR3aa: CASNGQGGSWQPQHF; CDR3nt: TGTGCCAGCAACGGACAGGGAGGGAGCTGGCAGCCCCAGCATTTT
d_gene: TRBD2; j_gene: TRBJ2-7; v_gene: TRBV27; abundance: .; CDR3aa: CASSSPRGRGGLLTEQYF; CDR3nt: TGTGCCAGCAGTTCACCCCGGGGGCGGGGGGGCCTTTTAACCGAGCAGTACTTC
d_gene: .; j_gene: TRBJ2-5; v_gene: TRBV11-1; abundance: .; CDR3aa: CASSEGRRGQETQYF; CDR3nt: TGTGCCAGCTCGGAGGGGAGGCGGGGTCAAGAGACCCAGTACTTC
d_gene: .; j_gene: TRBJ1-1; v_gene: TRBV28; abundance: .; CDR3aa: CASNPGNSRNTEAFF; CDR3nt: TGTGCCAGCAACCCGGGAAACTCGAGGAACACTGAAGCTTTCTTT
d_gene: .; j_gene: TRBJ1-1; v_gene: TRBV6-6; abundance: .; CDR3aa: CASSHTTRPEAFF; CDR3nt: TGTGCCAGCAGCCATACGACGAGGCCTGAAGCTTTCTTT
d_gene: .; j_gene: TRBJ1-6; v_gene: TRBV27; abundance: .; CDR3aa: CASRGRRVTLHF; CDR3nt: TGTGCCAGCCGGGGGAGGAGGGTAACCCTCCACTTT
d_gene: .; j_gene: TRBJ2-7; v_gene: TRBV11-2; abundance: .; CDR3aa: CASSPEGNSYEQYF; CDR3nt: TGTGCCAGCAGCCCCGAGGGCAACTCCTACGAGCAGTACTTC
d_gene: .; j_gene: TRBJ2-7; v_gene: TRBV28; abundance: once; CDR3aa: CASSFWGPYEQYF; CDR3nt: TGTGCCAGCAGTTTCTGGGGACCTTACGAGCAGTACTTC
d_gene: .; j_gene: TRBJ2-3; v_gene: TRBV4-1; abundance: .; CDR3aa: CASSQERPSQTSTDTQYF; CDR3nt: TGCGCCAGCAGCCAAGAGAGGCCCTCGCAAACTAGCACAGATACGCAGTATTTT
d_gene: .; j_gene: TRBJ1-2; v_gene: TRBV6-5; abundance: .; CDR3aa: CASSAPSSGVRGYTF; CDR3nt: TGTGCCAGCAGTGCCCCGTCCTCAGGGGTACGTGGCTACACCTTC
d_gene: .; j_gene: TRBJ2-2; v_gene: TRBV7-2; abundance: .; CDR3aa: CASSLISTGELFF; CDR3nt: TGTGCCAGCAGCTTAATTAGTACCGGGGAGCTGTTTTTT
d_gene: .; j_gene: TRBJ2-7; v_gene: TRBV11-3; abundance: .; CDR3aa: CASSVTGFPYEQYF; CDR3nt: TGTGCCAGCAGCGTTACAGGTTTTCCCTACGAGCAGTACTTC
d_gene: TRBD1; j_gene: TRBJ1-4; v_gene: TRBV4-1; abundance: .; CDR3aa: CASSQGFSGTAGGKLFF; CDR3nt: TGCGCCAGCAGCCAAGGGTTTTCTGGGACAGCTGGTGGAAAACTGTTTTTT
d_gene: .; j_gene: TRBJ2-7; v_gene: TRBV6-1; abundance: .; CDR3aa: CASSEVWHNSYEQYF; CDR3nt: TGTGCCAGCAGTGAAGTGTGGCATAACTCCTACGAGCAGTACTTC
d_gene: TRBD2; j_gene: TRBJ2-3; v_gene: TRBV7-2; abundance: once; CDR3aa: CASSPGTSGGEFSDTQYF; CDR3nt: TGTGCCAGCAGCCCTGGGACTAGCGGGGGAGAATTCTCAGATACGCAGTATTTT
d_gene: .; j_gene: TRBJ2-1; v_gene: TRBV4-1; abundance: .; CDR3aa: CASSQHREGEQFF; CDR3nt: TGCGCCAGCAGCCAACACAGGGAGGGTGAGCAGTTCTTC
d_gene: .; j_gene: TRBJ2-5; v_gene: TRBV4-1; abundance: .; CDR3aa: CASSQDAAETQYF; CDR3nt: TGCGCCAGCAGCCAAGATGCAGCAGAGACCCAGTACTTC
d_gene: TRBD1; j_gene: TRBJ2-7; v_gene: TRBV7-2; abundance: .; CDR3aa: CASSSQGPYEQYF; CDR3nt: TGTGCCAGCAGCTCACAGGGGCCCTACGAGCAGTACTTC
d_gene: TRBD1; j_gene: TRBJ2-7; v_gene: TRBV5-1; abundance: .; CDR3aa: CASSQGTGGSYEQYF; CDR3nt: TGCGCCAGCAGCCAAGGGACAGGGGGAAGCTACGAGCAGTACTTC
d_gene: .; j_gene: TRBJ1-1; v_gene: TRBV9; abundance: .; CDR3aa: CASSGGLTTEAFF; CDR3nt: TGTGCCAGCAGCGGCGGGCTTACCACTGAAGCTTTCTTT
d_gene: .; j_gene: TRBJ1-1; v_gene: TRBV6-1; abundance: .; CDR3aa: CASNGGGYFPEAFF; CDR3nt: TGTGCCAGTAACGGGGGGGGGTATTTTCCTGAAGCTTTCTTT
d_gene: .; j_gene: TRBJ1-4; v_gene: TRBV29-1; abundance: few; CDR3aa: CSVEKSGSGEKLFF; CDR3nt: TGCAGCGTTGAGAAGTCAGGGTCGGGTGAAAAACTGTTTTTT
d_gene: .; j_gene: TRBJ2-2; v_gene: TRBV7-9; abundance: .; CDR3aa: CASSRNTNTGELFF; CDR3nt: TGTGCCAGCAGCCGAAACACTAACACCGGGGAGCTGTTTTTT
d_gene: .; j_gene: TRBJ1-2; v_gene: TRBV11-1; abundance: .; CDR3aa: CASSLIRGLWGGSGYTF; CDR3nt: TGTGCCAGCAGCTTAATAAGGGGACTCTGGGGAGGGTCTGGCTACACCTTC
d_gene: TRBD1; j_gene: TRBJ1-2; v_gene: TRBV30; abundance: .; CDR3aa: CAWRGTGGYYGYTF; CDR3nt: TGTGCCTGGAGGGGGACAGGGGGGTACTATGGCTACACCTTC
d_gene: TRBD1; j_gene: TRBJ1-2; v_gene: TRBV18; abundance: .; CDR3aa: CASSPETGNYGYTF; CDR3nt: TGTGCCAGCTCACCAGAGACAGGGAACTATGGCTACACCTTC
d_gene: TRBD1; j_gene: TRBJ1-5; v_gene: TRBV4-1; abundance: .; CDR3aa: CASSQDRDRVGQPQHF; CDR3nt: TGCGCCAGCAGCCAAGACCGGGACAGGGTGGGTCAGCCCCAGCATTTT
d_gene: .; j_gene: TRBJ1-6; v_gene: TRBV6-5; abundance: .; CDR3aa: CASSRGGVHNSPLHF; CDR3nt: TGTGCCAGCAGTCGAGGGGGTGTACATAATTCACCCCTCCACTTT
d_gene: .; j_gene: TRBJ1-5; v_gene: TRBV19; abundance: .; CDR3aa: CASDDRRNSNQPQHF; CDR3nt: TGTGCCAGCGATGACAGGCGAAATAGCAATCAGCCCCAGCATTTT